The 12 T cell receptor beta chains listed next were all sequenced from one sample in a study of T cell repertoires in cytomegalovirus infection. One entry per CDR3 protein, called by TCRdb with MiXCR from the reads. This table has 300,000 to 450,000 distinct CDR3 sequences, around 18% appearing once. Sequencing input: PBMCs. The receptors were sampled from a human donor in good health (CMV status not recorded). Some clones in this sample may be carry-over from other donors' samples.

The chain recombines TRBV11-2 with TRBJ1-1; D remains unclear. This CDR3 spans 12 amino acids. Germline assignment: CDR1 SGHAT and CDR2 FQNNGV. Trimming removed 0 bases from V and 7 bases from J, with 6 bases in between. The CDR3 here is CASSLDRYEAFF. The CDR3 DNA follows: TGTGCCAGCAGCTTAGATCGGTATGAAGCTTTCTTT.

The rearrangement links TRBV20-1 to TRBJ2-7; unclear D gene. CDR3 length: 12 residues. CDR1 is DFQATT, CDR2 SNEGSKA, per germline (reference sequence). V lost 1 base, J lost 3 bases, and 7 bases lay in between. This CDR3 is CSARGSFYEQYF. In nucleotides, the CDR3 is TGCAGTGCTAGAGGCTCCTTCTACGAGCAGTACTTC.

This clonotype was counted many times. This chain's CDR3 is CASSNRAAGDSPLHF. The DNA for the CDR3 is TGTGCCAGCAGCAACAGGGCTGCGGGGGATTCACCCCTCCACTTT. This rearrangement joins TRBV7-2 to TRBJ1-6, with a weak D call TRBD1 (6 bases). The CDR3 is 15 residues long. CDR1 is SGHTA and CDR2 is FQGNSA in the germline V gene. V lost 5 bases, J lost 8 bases, and 16 bases lay in between.

This clonotype was detected only a few times. The V and J genes are TRBV7-9 and TRBJ2-7; D is perhaps TRBD1 or TRBD2 (5 bases each). Between the trimmed V and J ends, which lost 0 bases and 5 bases, there was a span of 8 bases. CDR3 length: 13 residues. The germline V gene encodes CDR1 SEHNR and CDR2 FQNEAQ (reference sequence). This CDR3 reads CASSLAGVDEQYF. The DNA of the CDR3 is TGTGCCAGCAGCTTAGCGGGGGTTGACGAGCAGTACTTC.

This chain joins TRBV12-3 or TRBV12-4 and TRBJ2-1, with no clear D. The V gene lost 5 bases and the J gene lost 5 bases, with 7 bases spanning the gap. This CDR3 has 12 amino acids. Written as DNA, the CDR3 is TGTGCCAGCAGTGCTAGGGACAATGAGCAGTTCTTC. It codes for CASSARDNEQFF.

CDR3 bases: TGTGCCTCGGACAGGGACAACACTGAAGCTTTCTTT. It encodes CASDRDNTEAFF. V and J are TRBV12-3 or TRBV12-4 and TRBJ1-1; TRBD1 matches at 8 bases. CDR3 length: 12 residues. The trim removed 11 bases at V and 2 bases at J, leaving 4 bases unmatched.

This sequence joins TRBV15 and TRBJ1-5; D remains unclear. Germline CDR1 reads LNHNV; CDR2 reads YYDKDF (reference sequence). The CDR3 has 14 amino acids. The V gene lost 5 bases and the J gene lost 3 bases, with 11 bases spanning the gap. The CDR3 sequence: CATSSGITNQPQHF. CDR3 in DNA: TGTGCCACCAGCTCCGGTATTACCAATCAGCCCCAGCATTTT.

V and J are TRBV7-2 and TRBJ1-4, with unresolved D. The CDR3 length is 16 residues. Germline loops: CDR1 SGHTA, CDR2 FQGNSA. V lost 5 bases, J lost 0 bases, and 13 bases lay in between. The CDR3 nucleotides are TGTGCCAGCAGCCCAGTGGGGAGACCAACTAATGAAAAACTGTTTTTT. Amino acid sequence: CASSPVGRPTNEKLFF.

V gene TRBV7-9 combines with J gene TRBJ2-5, with 10 bases lining up with TRBD2. The ends lost 2 bases at V and 4 bases at J; junction bases unmatched: 13. Germline V lookup: CDR1 SEHNR, CDR2 FQNEAQ (reference sequence). The CDR3 has 18 amino acids. The CDR3 is CASSLRPSGSRSPETQYF. CDR3 bases: TGTGCCAGCAGCTTACGGCCTAGCGGGAGTCGGTCACCAGAGACCCAGTACTTC.

This clonotype was seen a handful of times. The chain has TRBV29-1 and TRBJ2-2; D tentatively reads TRBD1 or TRBD2 (6 bases each). This CDR3 has 13 residues. V was clipped by 4 bases and J by 3 bases, with 9 bases between them. The germline V gene has CDR1 SQVTM and CDR2 ANQGSEA. The CDR3 nucleotides read TGCAGCGTTGTAGGGGGGTACACCGGGGAGCTGTTTTTT. This encodes CSVVGGYTGELFF.

This clonotype was found many times. The chain employs TRBV19 and TRBJ2-7, with 10 bases identical to TRBD2. V lost 5 bases and J lost 3; bases outside the gene matches: 1. Germline loops: CDR1 LNHDA, CDR2 SQIVND (reference sequence). The CDR3 is 13 residues long. The chain's CDR3 is CASSRTSGYEQYF. In DNA, the CDR3 is TGTGCCAGTAGTCGGACTAGCGGCTACGAGCAGTACTTC.

There are many counts of this clonotype. V gene TRBV11-2 combines with J gene TRBJ2-2, with a possible D match to TRBD2 (5 bases). The CDR3 is 14 amino acids. The V end lost 7 bases, the J end lost 6 bases, and 15 bases lay between the germline ends. Germline V gene lookup returns CDR1 SGHAT and CDR2 FQNNGV. The DNA of the CDR3 is TGTGCCAGCACCAAATTCGGGGTCGCCGGGGAGCTGTTTTTT. Translation gives CASTKFGVAGELFF.